This TCR beta chain was identified during a study of blood T cells in healthy people across ages. For the second PCR, which ran for roughly 7 to 11 cycles, a sample-barcoded 5' primer and a J-beta primer mix were used. TCRdb reanalysed the 5' RACE reads using MiXCR and keeps one entry per CDR3 protein. Here the sample spans about 1.6 million distinct CDR3 sequences, roughly a third being singletons. After removal of 6 bases from V and 2 bases from J, the junction contained 10 bases not matched to a gene. The CDR3 sequence is 16 residues long. Germline V gene lookup returns CDR1 DFQATT and CDR2 SNEGSKA (reference sequence). Collection of approximately 9.3 milliliters of peripheral blood was performed for each donor.

Sample: blood. This clonotype was sampled from a woman in her thirties in good health. V gene TRBV20-1 combines with J gene TRBJ2-3; 11 bases are a match to TRBD2. CDR3 in DNA: TGCAGTGCAATCCCTCCGACTAGCGGGAACACAGATACGCAGTATTTT. This translates into CSAIPPTSGNTDTQYF.